The T cell receptor (beta chain) under discussion was sequenced for a study of T cells in narcolepsy. Study-wide background: Patients with NT1 or NT2 and healthy control donors were enrolled.

Regarding the study as a whole: In some patient and control memory CD4+ samples, autoreactive clones were absent. Healthy controls reportedly lacked the autoreactive clonotypes serially found in patients' blood. HCRT-specific and TRIB2-specific autoreactive clonotypes appeared among same-patient CSF and blood CD4+ clonotypes.

Notes on this clone: Antigen unknown.

Trimming took 0 bases from V and 5 from J, leaving 10 bases between them. The CDR3 is 14 amino acids. The germline gives CDR1 SGHRS, CDR2 YFSETQ. Libraries were prepared by immunoSEQ multiplex PCR; TCRdb keeps only in-frame clonotypes and omits some of them. Of approximately 25,000 clones in the sample, more than 75% are singletons; the top ten hold 3.4%. The V call is TRBV5-1, the J call TRBJ2-3, with D tentatively TRBD1 (6 bases). This clonotype was obtained from a human donor with narcolepsy. The specimen was CD45RA- memory CD4+ T cells from PBMCs. The CDR3 region is CASSLDRAKDTQYF. Here the CDR3 DNA reads TGCGCCAGCAGCTTGGACAGGGCAAAAGATACGCAGTATTTT.